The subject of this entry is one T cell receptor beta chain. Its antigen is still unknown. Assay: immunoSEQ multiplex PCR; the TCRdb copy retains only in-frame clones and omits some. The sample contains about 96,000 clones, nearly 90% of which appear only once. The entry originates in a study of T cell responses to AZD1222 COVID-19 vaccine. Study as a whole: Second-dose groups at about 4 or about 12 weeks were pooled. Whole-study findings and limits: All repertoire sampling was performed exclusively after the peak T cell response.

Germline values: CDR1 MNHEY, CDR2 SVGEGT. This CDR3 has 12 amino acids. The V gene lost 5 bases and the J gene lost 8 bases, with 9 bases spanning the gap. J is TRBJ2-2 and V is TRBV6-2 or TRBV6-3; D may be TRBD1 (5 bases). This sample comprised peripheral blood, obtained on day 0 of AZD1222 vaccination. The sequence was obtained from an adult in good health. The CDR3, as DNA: TGTGCCAGCAGTAGGGGTACAGGGGAGCTGTTTTTT. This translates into CASSRGTGELFF.